Shown below are 15 T cell receptor beta chains from a single sample sequenced in a study of T cell responses to AZD1222 COVID-19 vaccine. Sequencing used immunoSEQ multiplex PCR; TCRdb keeps in-frame clones, though not all of them. The sample yields 95,000 to 150,000 clones, around 90% seen once. The specimen was peripheral blood, collected 28 days after the second dose of the MenACWY control vaccine. The receptors shown here come from an adult who received the MenACWY meningococcal vaccine as a control.

The chain links TRBV27 to TRBJ2-5, with 13 bases identical to TRBD2. The CDR3 runs 17 residues. Germline V gene lookup returns CDR1 MNHEY and CDR2 SMNVEV (reference sequence). V lost 2 bases and J lost 5; bases outside the gene matches: 8. The CDR3 loop reads CASSLNPGLAGSETQYF. CDR3 nucleotide sequence: TGTGCCAGCAGTTTAAACCCGGGACTAGCGGGATCTGAGACCCAGTACTTC.

The V call is TRBV6-5, the J call TRBJ2-3, with 7 bases aligning to TRBD2. The CDR3 is 14 amino acids. The germline V gene has CDR1 MNHEY and CDR2 SVGAGI. V shed 6 bases, J shed 2 bases, and the junction held 5 bases outside the gene matches. CDR3 residues: CASSLGLNTDTQYF. The CDR3, as DNA: TGTGCCAGCAGCTTGGGACTAAACACAGATACGCAGTATTTT.

This chain connects TRBV6-2 or TRBV6-3 to TRBJ2-5; 11 nucleotides agree with TRBD1. With V trimmed by 6 bases and J by 7 bases, 7 bases remained unmatched. The CDR3 covers 14 residues. CDR1 MNHEY and CDR2 SVGEGT come from the germline V gene. CDR3 DNA sequence: TGTGCCAGCAGCCGGACAGGGGGCCGGGGGACCCAGTACTTC. It codes for CASSRTGGRGTQYF.

V usage is TRBV5-1 and J usage is TRBJ2-1; a possible D gene is TRBD2 (5 bases). V lost 6 bases to trimming and J lost 5 bases, with 15 bases between them. Germline V gene data show CDR1 as SGHRS and CDR2 as YFSETQ. This CDR3 spans 14 amino acids. The CDR3, as DNA: TGCGCCAGCAACGTTCCGGGGAATAACAATGAGCAGTTCTTC. It encodes CASNVPGNNNEQFF.

This sequence joins TRBV7-9 and TRBJ1-1, with D hard to call. The germline V and J ends were trimmed by 1 base and 4 bases, with 10 bases remaining between them. The CDR3 extends over 14 amino acids. Germline-derived CDR1 and CDR2 are SEHNR and FQNEAQ (reference sequence). The CDR3 region is CASSLVIAITEAFF. DNA for the CDR3: TGTGCCAGCAGCTTAGTGATTGCAATCACTGAAGCTTTCTTT. The variable domain in full, completed from reference TRBV7-9 and TRBJ1-1, reads DTGVSQNPRHKITKRGQNVTFRCDPISEHNRLYWYRQTLGQGPEFLTYFQNEAQLEKSRLLSDRFSAERPKGSFSTLEIQRTEQGDSAMYLCASSLVIAITEAFFGQGTRLTVV.

The chain carries TRBV5-1 and TRBJ2-7; D unresolved. The ends were cut back, 4 bases at V and 0 bases at J, with 11 bases in the middle. The CDR3 spans 14 residues. Germline values: CDR1 SGHRS, CDR2 YFSETQ. The CDR3 region has the DNA TGCGCCAGCAGCCAGAACAGCCTCTCCTACGAGCAGTACTTC. This codes for CASSQNSLSYEQYF.

This clone was seen just once. This sequence joins TRBV7-3 and TRBJ2-5; D possibly corresponds to TRBD1 (5 bases). The germline CDR1 and CDR2 sequences are SGHTA and FQGTGA. The CDR3 length is 17 residues. Trimming removed 1 base at V and 3 bases at J, with 18 bases between. CDR3: CASSLRGPQGPKETQYF. The CDR3 bases are TGTGCCAGCAGCTTAAGGGGTCCGCAGGGTCCCAAAGAGACCCAGTACTTC.

CDR3 DNA: TGTGCCACCGGGACTACCCATTCGGAGACCCAGTACTTC. This translates into CATGTTHSETQYF. The rearrangement links TRBV15 to TRBJ2-5, with TRBD2 identical over 7 bases. The J segment lost 5 bases and the V segment lost 8 bases, leaving 8 bases of the junction unmatched. The CDR3 loop spans 13 amino acids. The germline gives CDR1 LNHNV, CDR2 YYDKDF (reference sequence).

The V gene is TRBV6-5, the J gene TRBJ1-3; D is uncertain. The germline V gene encodes CDR1 MNHEY and CDR2 SVGAGI. The CDR3 totals 15 residues. The V end lost 7 bases, the J end lost 1 base, and 14 bases lay between the germline ends. CDR3 coding DNA: TGTGCCAGCACCTACTCGTTGGCTTCTGGAAACACCATATATTTT. It codes for CASTYSLASGNTIYF.

The V call is TRBV27, the J call TRBJ2-1; no definite D call. Trimming removed 7 bases at V and 4 bases at J, with 5 bases between. This CDR3 is built from 11 residues. Germline assignment: CDR1 MNHEY and CDR2 SMNVEV (reference sequence). The CDR3 loop is CASKGYNEQFF. The CDR3 DNA is TGTGCCAGCAAGGGATACAATGAGCAGTTCTTC.

The V gene is TRBV28, the J gene TRBJ1-2; D not certain. The CDR3 runs to 14 residues. The V and J ends lost 7 bases and 2 bases respectively, with 14 bases between them. CDR1 MDHEN and CDR2 SYDVKM come from the germline V gene. The CDR3 DNA sequence: TGTGCCAGCACCCTTCCCAGAGAAAACTATGGCTACACCTTC. This translates into CASTLPRENYGYTF.

The rearrangement uses TRBV7-3 and TRBJ2-1; D remains ambiguous. The CDR3 is made up of 15 amino acids. The germline gives CDR1 SGHTA, CDR2 FQGTGA. Trimming stripped 1 base from V and 2 bases from J, with 9 bases between. The CDR3 here is CASSLSSRTYNEQFF. For the CDR3, the DNA is TGTGCCAGCAGCTTAAGCTCACGGACCTACAATGAGCAGTTCTTC.

The chain recombines TRBV7-9 with TRBJ1-5; D is unclear. V dropped 1 base and J dropped 2 bases, with 6 bases sitting between them. Germline V lookup: CDR1 SEHNR, CDR2 FQNEAQ (reference sequence). The CDR3 is 14 residues long. CDR3: CASSLGFGNQPQHF. DNA of the CDR3: TGTGCCAGCAGCTTAGGTTTTGGCAATCAGCCCCAGCATTTT.

Comments on this clone: The junction departs from the called germline gene at one end, perhaps through a read error. The chain employs TRBV5-4 and TRBJ1-1; D not resolved. Germline assignment: CDR1 SGHNT and CDR2 YYREEE (reference sequence). The CDR3 has 15 residues. Here the CDR3 reads CAGSRAFVGDTEAFF. CDR3 DNA sequence: TGTGCCGGCAGCCGGGCCTTTGTCGGGGACACTGAAGCTTTCTTT.

V is TRBV4-2 and J is TRBJ2-5; TRBD2 matches 13 bases. CDR3 length: 15 residues. V was clipped by 4 bases and J by 4 bases; unmatched bases: 3. Germline CDR1 and CDR2: LGHNA and YNFKEQ. CDR3 nucleotides: TGTGCCAGCAGCCGGACTAGCGGGAGCGGAGAGACCCAGTACTTC. It translates to CASSRTSGSGETQYF.